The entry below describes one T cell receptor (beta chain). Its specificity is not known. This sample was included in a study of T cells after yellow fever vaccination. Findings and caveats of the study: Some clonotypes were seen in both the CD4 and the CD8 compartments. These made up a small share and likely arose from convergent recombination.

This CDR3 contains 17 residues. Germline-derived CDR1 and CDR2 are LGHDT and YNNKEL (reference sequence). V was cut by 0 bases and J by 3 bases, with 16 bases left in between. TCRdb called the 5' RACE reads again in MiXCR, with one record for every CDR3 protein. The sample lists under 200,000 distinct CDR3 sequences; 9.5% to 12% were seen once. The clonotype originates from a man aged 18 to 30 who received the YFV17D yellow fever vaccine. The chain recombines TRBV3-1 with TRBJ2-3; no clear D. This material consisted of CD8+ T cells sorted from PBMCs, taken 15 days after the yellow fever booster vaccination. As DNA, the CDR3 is TGTGCCAGCAGCCAAGAACAGAACAGCCGGCCTACAGATACGCAGTATTTT. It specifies CASSQEQNSRPTDTQYF.